The rows below give T cell receptor beta chains drawn from one sample of a study of blood T cell repertoires in COVID-19. TCRdb's copy holds only in-frame clones and misses some; the assay was immunoSEQ multiplex PCR. The data show about 170,000 clones, 84% seen once. The sample taken for sequencing was peripheral blood. Receptor source: a middle-aged man who had recovered from COVID-19. Both conserved end residues are part of each CDR3. Fields, in order: D gene, J gene, V gene, clone size, CDR3 DNA, CDR3 protein. D genes are given only for firm matches. Where a row states a size, it is once, few, many or the class of an expanded clone; other rows omit it.

D: TRBD2; J: TRBJ2-7; V: TRBV7-2; size: once; DNA: TGTGCCAGCAGACCAACTAGCGGGGGGGCCTACGAGCAGTACTTC; CDR3: CASRPTSGGAYEQYF
D: TRBD2; J: TRBJ2-2; V: TRBV9; size: few; DNA: TGTGCCAGCAGCGTAGGACTAGCGGGAGGAGGCACCGGGGAGCTGTTTTTT; CDR3: CASSVGLAGGGTGELFF
D: -; J: TRBJ1-5; V: TRBV4-1; size: once; DNA: TGCGCCAGCAGCCTTACAGGGACTCAGCCCCAGCATTTT; CDR3: CASSLTGTQPQHF
D: -; J: TRBJ1-3; V: TRBV11-2; size: -; DNA: TGTGCCAGCAGCTCCTCGGCAGGGCCCGGAAACACCATATATTTT; CDR3: CASSSSAGPGNTIYF
D: -; J: TRBJ2-3; V: TRBV24-1; size: -; DNA: TGTGCCACCAGTGATGGAGGACAGCTCACAGATACGCAGTATTTT; CDR3: CATSDGGQLTDTQYF
D: -; J: TRBJ1-6; V: TRBV6-5; size: -; DNA: TGTGCCAGCAGCACGTACAGTTTATATAATTCACCCCTCCACTTT; CDR3: CASSTYSLYNSPLHF
D: -; J: TRBJ1-6; V: TRBV9; size: many; DNA: TGTGCCAGCAGCGTTCAGGGGAATTCACCCCTCCACTTT; CDR3: CASSVQGNSPLHF
D: TRBD1; J: TRBJ1-2; V: TRBV6-5; size: -; DNA: TGTGCCAGCAGCCCCGGGACAGGGACCGATGGCTACACCTTC; CDR3: CASSPGTGTDGYTF
D: TRBD2; J: TRBJ2-3; V: TRBV9; size: -; DNA: TGTGCCAGCAGCCCGGGAGGGGGAGATACGCAGTATTTT; CDR3: CASSPGGGDTQYF
D: -; J: TRBJ2-7; V: TRBV4-2; size: -; DNA: TGTGCCAGCAGCCCAGAGGCTAGTTCTTACGAGCAGTACTTC; CDR3: CASSPEASSYEQYF
D: TRBD1; J: TRBJ2-7; V: TRBV4-1; size: -; DNA: TGCGCCAGCAGCCAGGTCAGACAGGGGACGGTTTACGAGCAGTACTTC; CDR3: CASSQVRQGTVYEQYF
D: TRBD1; J: TRBJ1-3; V: TRBV4-3; size: few; DNA: TGCGCCAGCAGCCAAGATCCCGGACAGGGTGGAAACACCATATATTTT; CDR3: CASSQDPGQGGNTIYF
D: -; J: TRBJ1-5; V: TRBV19; size: -; DNA: TGTGCCAGTACGTTCGTCATAAGAGGCAATCAGCCCCAGCATTTT; CDR3: CASTFVIRGNQPQHF
D: TRBD2; J: TRBJ2-3; V: TRBV3-1/TRBV3-2; size: -; DNA: TGTGCCAGCAGCCACTCCCGGACTAGCGGGGGGACAGATACGCAGTATTTT; CDR3: CASSHSRTSGGTDTQYF
D: TRBD2; J: TRBJ2-1; V: TRBV5-4; size: -; DNA: TGTGCCAGCAGCCCCGAGCCCCTAGCGGGAGGGCCAGATGAGCAGTTCTTC; CDR3: CASSPEPLAGGPDEQFF
D: TRBD1; J: TRBJ2-7; V: TRBV12-3/TRBV12-4; size: -; DNA: TGTGCCAGCAGTCCACAGGGGGCTAACGAGCAGTACTTC; CDR3: CASSPQGANEQYF
D: -; J: TRBJ2-7; V: TRBV27; size: -; DNA: TGTGCCAGCAGACGATCGGGGTACGAGCAGTACTTC; CDR3: CASRRSGYEQYF
D: TRBD2; J: TRBJ2-1; V: TRBV30; size: few; DNA: TGTGCCTGGACGCCCCCGGGGGGCAATGAGCAGTTCTTC; CDR3: CAWTPPGGNEQFF
D: TRBD2; J: TRBJ2-5; V: TRBV5-4; size: -; DNA: TGTGCCAGCAGTCCGGGACTAGATTCAGAGACCCAGTACTTC; CDR3: CASSPGLDSETQYF